The source of this TCR beta chain is a study of shared clonotypes between healthy human individuals. The V gene's germline CDR1 is SGHAT and CDR2 FQNNGV. Trimming left V 4 bases short and J 0 bases short, with 13 bases between. The CDR3 contains 16 residues. Study conclusions and caveats: As a rule, naive subsets had a larger estimated richness than memory subsets.

Repertoires were generated with immunoSEQ multiplex PCR, while TCRdb's copy carries only in-frame clones and drops some. This table holds about 1 million clones, more than 60% found once. This clone has only one observation. The antigen remains unidentified. The receptor comes from a man aged 18-30 years in good health. The sequencing sample was made of memory CD4+ T cells sorted from blood. Regarding subset: CD45RA-negative fraction. The V gene is TRBV11-2, the J gene TRBJ2-1; no reliable D call. CDR3: CASSSRADSSYNEQFF. The CDR3, as DNA: TGTGCCAGCAGCTCCCGGGCCGATAGCTCCTACAATGAGCAGTTCTTC. The full variable domain, with the rest looked up from reference TRBV11-2 and TRBJ2-1, is EAGVAQSPRYKIIEKRQSVAFWCNPISGHATLYWYQQILGQGPKLLIQFQNNGVVDDSQLPKDRFSAERLKGVDSTLKIQPAKLEDSAVYLCASSSRADSSYNEQFFGPGTRLTVL.